Each of the 27 T cell receptor beta chains below was sequenced from the same sample in a study of blood T cell repertoires in COVID-19. The repertoire was sequenced with immunoSEQ multiplex PCR; TCRdb's copy has only in-frame clones and lacks some. The table shows about 160,000 clones, with around 93% occurring only once. Sequenced material: peripheral blood. These TCRs come from a woman aged 45-59 years with acute or convalescent COVID-19.

CDR3 DNA: TGTGCCAGCAGCTTAAGGGGTGCCGCCGGTGAGCAGTTCTTC. Translated, it gives CASSLRGAAGEQFF. The rearrangement links TRBV7-6 to TRBJ2-1, with D perhaps matching TRBD1 (5 bases). This CDR3 spans 14 amino acids. The V end was cut by 2 bases, the J end by 9 bases, with 14 bases between. Germline assignment: CDR1 SGHVS and CDR2 FNYEAQ.

The chain joins TRBV29-1 to TRBJ2-1, with 7 bases aligning to TRBD1. The CDR3 extends over 14 amino acids. Germline CDR1 reads SQVTM; CDR2 reads ANQGSEA. The V gene end was trimmed by 5 bases and the J gene end by 9 bases; junction bases not matched to a gene: 13. CDR3 in DNA: TGCAGCGTTTGGTTAGAACAGGGGAACGCTGAGCAGTTCTTC. Protein sequence: CSVWLEQGNAEQFF.

The rearrangement links TRBV5-1 to TRBJ1-2; 12 bases line up with TRBD1. CDR1 is SGHRS and CDR2 is YFSETQ in the germline V gene. CDR3 length: 15 residues. The ends lost 4 bases at V and 5 bases at J; junction bases unmatched: 6. For the CDR3, the DNA is TGCGCCAGCAGCCCGGGACAGGGGGCGGGATATGGCTACACCTTC. Protein: CASSPGQGAGYGYTF. The variable domain in full, completed from reference TRBV5-1 and TRBJ1-2, reads KAGVTQTPRYLIKTRGQQVTLSCSPISGHRSVSWYQQTPGQGLQFLFEYFSETQRNKGNFPGRFSGRQFSNSRSEMNVSTLELGDSALYLCASSPGQGAGYGYTFGSGTRLTVV.

The CDR3 region is CASSPKLFEETQYF. The CDR3 DNA reads as TGTGCCAGCAGCCCTAAACTGTTTGAAGAGACCCAGTACTTC. This chain connects TRBV11-2 to TRBJ2-5; D gene ambiguous. V shed 5 bases and J shed 3 bases, with 13 bases lying between them. This CDR3 region has 14 residues. Germline values: CDR1 SGHAT, CDR2 FQNNGV.

The rearrangement joins TRBV3-1 (or the pseudogene TRBV3-2) to TRBJ1-2; unclear D gene. The CDR3 length is 15 residues. Looked up from germline, CDR1 is LGHDT and CDR2 is YNNKEL (reference sequence). V was pared by 1 base and J by 4 bases, with 13 bases between. The CDR3: CASSQGALSGYGYTF. CDR3 bases: TGTGCCAGCAGCCAAGGAGCACTGTCGGGCTATGGCTACACCTTC.

The chain couples TRBV28 to TRBJ1-1; a weak D match, TRBD1 (6 bases). The CDR3 is made up of 11 amino acids. Germline values: CDR1 MDHEN, CDR2 SYDVKM. The ends were cut back, 5 bases at V and 9 bases at J, with 10 bases in the middle. CDR3 DNA sequence: TGTGCCAGCAGTCTAGGGGGACAAGCTTTCTTT. It yields the protein CASSLGGQAFF.

This rearrangement joins TRBV4-1 to TRBJ2-3; D is uncertain. V lost 5 bases, J lost 3 bases, and 12 bases lay in between. The CDR3 has 14 amino acids. The V gene's germline CDR1 is MGHRA and CDR2 YSYEKL. CDR3 coding DNA: TGCGCCAGCAGCGATACTATTCAAACAGATACGCAGTATTTT. This gives the protein CASSDTIQTDTQYF.

The V and J genes are TRBV9 and TRBJ2-3; 8 bases are shared with TRBD1. There are 14 residues in the CDR3. CDR1 and CDR2 from the germline V gene are SGDLS and YYNGEE. V lost 3 bases to trimming and J lost 6 bases; unmatched junction nucleotides: 6. CDR3 sequence reads: CASSAQGAKDTQYF. CDR3 sequence (DNA): TGTGCCAGCAGCGCGCAGGGGGCGAAGGATACGCAGTATTTT. Together with reference TRBV9 and TRBJ2-3, the CDR3 gives the full variable domain: DSGVTQTPKHLITATGQRVTLRCSPRSGDLSVYWYQQSLDQGLQFLIQYYNGEERAKGNILERFSAQQFPDLHSELNLSSLELGDSALYFCASSAQGAKDTQYFGPGTRLTVL.

The chain is built from TRBV6-5 and TRBJ1-6; D unclear. Trimming removed 6 bases from V and 7 bases from J, with 10 bases in between. Germline V gene lookup returns CDR1 MNHEY and CDR2 SVGAGI. This CDR3 spans 13 amino acids. In nucleotides, the CDR3 is TGTGCCAGCAGGTCATCGAGGAATTCACCCCTCCACTTT. It translates to CASRSSRNSPLHF.

Details on this clone: This sample also contains other DNA sequences that code for the same CDR3. The rearrangement uses TRBV12-3 or TRBV12-4 and TRBJ1-1; D is unresolved. The CDR3 has 12 residues. V shed 4 bases and J shed 1 base, with 4 bases lying between them. CDR3 coding DNA: TGTGCCAGCAGTTCCGGGAACACTGAAGCTTTCTTT. This translates into CASSSGNTEAFF.

The chain is built from TRBV28 and TRBJ1-3, with 10 bases identical to TRBD1. The ends lost 6 bases at V and 5 bases at J; junction bases unmatched: 22. The germline V gene has CDR1 MDHEN and CDR2 SYDVKM. The CDR3 loop spans 20 amino acids. CDR3 sequence: CASRPTGGTGWAVGRNTIYF. Written as DNA, the CDR3 is TGTGCCAGCAGGCCGACAGGGGGCACGGGTTGGGCTGTTGGCCGAAACACCATATATTTT.

The rearrangement uses TRBV30 and TRBJ1-4; the D gene is possibly TRBD1 (5 bases). Germline CDR1 is GTSNPN and CDR2 is SVGIG (reference sequence). Trimming stripped 6 bases from V and 8 bases from J, with 19 bases between. The CDR3 has 14 residues. The CDR3 region is CACLTRDRGEKLFF. CDR3 bases: TGTGCCTGTCTCACCCGGGACCGGGGGGAAAAACTGTTTTTT.

The chain links TRBV6-5 to TRBJ1-2, with 8 nucleotides matching TRBD1. This CDR3 region has 13 residues. The germline CDR1 and CDR2 sequences are MNHEY and SVGAGI. V shed 7 bases, J shed 5 bases, and the junction held 6 bases outside the gene matches. The CDR3 bases are TGTGCCAGCAACCTGGACAGGGTATATGGCTACACCTTC. Translating gives CASNLDRVYGYTF.

The CDR3 protein is CASSPGYLGEQYF. Written as DNA, the CDR3 is TGTGCCAGCAGCCCAGGGTACCTCGGCGAGCAGTACTTC. The chain links TRBV9 to TRBJ2-7, with D perhaps TRBD1 (5 bases). V was trimmed by 4 bases and J by 6 bases, leaving 14 bases between them. Germline V CDR1 and CDR2: SGDLS, YYNGEE. This CDR3 comprises 13 residues.

The V and J genes are TRBV28 and TRBJ2-7, with 7 nucleotides matching TRBD2. Germline CDR1 is MDHEN and CDR2 is SYDVKM. The trim removed 2 bases at V and 3 bases at J, leaving 4 bases unmatched. The CDR3 sequence is 14 residues long. CDR3 residues: CASSLPSGIYEQYF. In DNA form, the CDR3 reads TGTGCCAGCAGTTTACCAAGCGGGATCTACGAGCAGTACTTC.

The J gene is TRBJ1-1, the V gene TRBV10-2, with TRBD1 identical over 7 bases. V lost 2 bases, J lost 1 base, and 7 bases stayed unmatched. Germline V gene sequence: CDR1 WSHSY, CDR2 SAAADI. This CDR3 spans 16 amino acids. The CDR3 sequence is CASSEPPGQTNTEAFF. CDR3 DNA sequence: TGCGCCAGCAGTGAGCCCCCGGGACAGACGAACACTGAAGCTTTCTTT.

The chain is built from TRBV28 and TRBJ2-5; 7 bases are a match to TRBD1. CDR1 is MDHEN, CDR2 SYDVKM, per germline. The CDR3 contains 14 residues. V shed 2 bases and J 5 bases; nucleotides not matched to a gene: 5. DNA of the CDR3: TGTGCCAGCAGTTTAGGCCAGGGACAGGAGACCCAGTACTTC. This translates into CASSLGQGQETQYF.

The chain carries TRBV24-1 and TRBJ2-1; TRBD1 agrees at 9 bases. Losses at the gene ends were 2 bases for V and 7 bases for J; bases not matched to a gene: 5. Germline values: CDR1 KGHDR, CDR2 SFDVKD. The CDR3 sequence is 15 residues long. CDR3 sequence: CATSDSGTGRNEQFF. The CDR3 region has the DNA TGTGCCACCAGTGATTCCGGGACAGGGCGAAATGAGCAGTTCTTC.

The CDR3 coding sequence is TGTGCCAGCAGCTTAGGGACTAGCAAGCGCACAGATACGCAGTATTTT. Translated: CASSLGTSKRTDTQYF. The gene calls are TRBV7-3 and TRBJ2-3; 9 bases match TRBD2. V lost 2 bases, J lost 1 base, and 4 bases stayed unmatched. This CDR3 is built from 16 residues. Germline V gene data show CDR1 as SGHTA and CDR2 as FQGTGA.

The chain employs TRBV11-1 and TRBJ2-1, with D possibly matching TRBD1 (6 bases). The germline CDR1 and CDR2 sequences are SGHAT and FQDESV (reference sequence). The CDR3 sequence is 13 residues long. Trimming took 5 bases from V and 5 from J, leaving 10 bases between them. Here the CDR3 reads CASSPDRNNEQFF. In nucleotides, the CDR3 is TGTGCCAGCAGCCCAGACAGGAACAATGAGCAGTTCTTC.

This rearrangement joins TRBV18 to TRBJ2-3; weak D call: TRBD2 (6 bases). V was pared by 4 bases and J by 6 bases, with 14 bases between. The germline gives CDR1 KGHSH, CDR2 LQKENI. The CDR3 is 14 residues long. CDR3 sequence reads: CASSLGDWRDTQYF. CDR3 in DNA: TGTGCCAGCTCACTTGGGGACTGGCGGGATACGCAGTATTTT.

J is TRBJ2-2 and V is TRBV5-6, with D maybe TRBD1 (6 bases). CDR1 is SGHDT, CDR2 YYEEEE, per germline. The CDR3 has 13 residues. The germline V and J ends were trimmed by 3 bases and 7 bases, with 10 bases remaining between them. The CDR3 protein is CASSWTVNGELFF. CDR3 coding DNA: TGTGCCAGCAGCTGGACAGTAAACGGGGAGCTGTTTTTT.

CDR3 coding DNA: TGTGCCATCAGTGCACTGGATCTAGGGGAGGGCGAGCAGTACTTC. Its protein is CAISALDLGEGEQYF. This chain links TRBV10-3 with TRBJ2-7; TRBD2 matches at 7 bases. This CDR3 region has 15 residues. V was pared by 4 bases and J by 6 bases, with 12 bases of the junction left unmatched. CDR1 and CDR2 from the germline V gene are ENHRY and SYGVKD.

This chain connects TRBV29-1 to TRBJ1-4; D might be TRBD1 (5 bases). Germline loops: CDR1 SQVTM, CDR2 ANQGSEA. V lost 4 bases, J lost 7 bases, and 19 bases lay in between. The CDR3 spans 15 residues. The CDR3 region has the DNA TGCAGCGTTGCCGATATAGTGGGGCGCCGTGAAAAACTGTTTTTT. Its protein is CSVADIVGRREKLFF.

The rearrangement links TRBV6-5 to TRBJ1-2, with 7 bases matching TRBD1. Germline loops: CDR1 MNHEY, CDR2 SVGAGI. The CDR3 totals 14 residues. V shed 6 bases and J 7 bases; nucleotides not matched to a gene: 11. The DNA for the CDR3 is TGTGCCAGCAGGGGGACAGCCTACGCGCTTGGCTACACCTTC. Protein: CASRGTAYALGYTF.

The chain carries TRBV29-1 and TRBJ1-1, with 7 bases matching TRBD1. V lost 6 bases, J lost 4 bases, and 5 bases stayed unmatched. The germline gives CDR1 SQVTM, CDR2 ANQGSEA. CDR3 size: 12 residues. The CDR3 region is CSVYRGGTEAFF. CDR3 DNA: TGCAGCGTCTACAGGGGTGGCACTGAAGCTTTCTTT.

The rearrangement joins TRBV4-2 to TRBJ1-1, with a tentative D call TRBD1 (6 bases). From germline, CDR1 is LGHNA and CDR2 YNFKEQ. This CDR3 is built from 15 residues. Between the trimmed V and J ends, which lost 1 base and 3 bases, there was a span of 12 bases. CDR3 sequence (DNA): TGTGCCAGCAGCCAAGTAAGTTCAGGGGACACTGAAGCTTTCTTT. Translation gives CASSQVSSGDTEAFF.